This record concerns one T cell receptor (beta chain) sequence. Its antigen is not known. Trimming removed 2 bases at V and 4 bases at J, with 15 bases between. From germline, CDR1 is SGHRS and CDR2 YFSETQ. The CDR3 length is 15 residues. These data originate in a study of cytomegalovirus exposure and HLA in healthy donors. Study-wide findings and caveats: Later analysis demonstrated an association between a missense DCLRE1C variant and TCR beta V- and J-gene trimming.

The PCR ran on 60 Vbeta and 13 Jbeta primers. Sequencing used immunoSEQ multiplex PCR; TCRdb keeps in-frame clones, though not all of them. The sample shows about 150,000 clones, about 80% of them seen only once. The TCR originated in a woman aged 30 to 39 in good health and CMV-seropositive. The source material was PBMCs. V usage is TRBV5-1 and J usage is TRBJ2-5; TRBD1 is a possible D gene (6 bases). Here the CDR3 reads CASSFVGALRETQYF. CDR3 DNA sequence: TGCGCCAGCAGCTTCGTGGGGGCGCTTAGAGAGACCCAGTACTTC.